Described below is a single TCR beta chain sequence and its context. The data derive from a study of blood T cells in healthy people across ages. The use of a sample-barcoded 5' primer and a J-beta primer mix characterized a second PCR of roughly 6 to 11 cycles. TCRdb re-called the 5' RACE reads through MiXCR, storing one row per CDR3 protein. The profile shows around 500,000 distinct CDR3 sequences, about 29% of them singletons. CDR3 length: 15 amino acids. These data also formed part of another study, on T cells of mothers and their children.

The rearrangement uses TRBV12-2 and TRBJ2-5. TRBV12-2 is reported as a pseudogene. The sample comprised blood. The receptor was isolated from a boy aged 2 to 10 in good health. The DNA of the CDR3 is TGTGCAAGTCGCTTAGCGACAGACAAACAAGAGACCCAGTACTTC. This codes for CASRLATDKQETQYF.